This T cell receptor (beta chain) was observed in a study of identical twins (dated by TCRdb to the mid-2010s). The study in broad terms: To test whether fetal clonotypes persist, this study deep-sequenced TCR alpha and beta repertoires from monozygotic twins, from unrelated adults of various ages, and from cord blood. To rule out contamination, replicate twin experiments were performed at different times with different library preparation protocols. The study at large found these results: Zero-insertion analyses could be partly confounded by invariant T cells such as MAIT and iNKT, although diverse VJ usage argued against such confounding for most clonotypes. Compared with coincidental sharing between unrelated individuals, an excess of low generation-probability sequences was observed among out-of-frame TCR alpha sequences shared between twins. Fewer insertions were carried by abundant cord blood beta clonotypes; a weaker similar trend was observed in young adult naive repertoires, while no such trend was observed in memory repertoires. Out-of-frame TCR alpha sharing in monozygotic twins was systematically underestimated by recombination models, whereas sharing between unrelated individuals was in agreement with the recombination models. Because the same donors could not be followed over many years, conclusions were based on cross-sectional statistical analysis. A weaker excess of twin sharing was found in beta out-of-frame sequences because the signal-to-noise ratio was lowered by fewer shared sequences.

The CDR3 has 11 amino acids, counting the end cysteine and phenylalanine. The CDR3 DNA has 33 bases and is translated from base 1. The germline V gene yields SGHVS for CDR1 and FQNEAQ for CDR2. V and J lose 2 bases and 5 bases, and a span of 4 bases separates them. To prepare the library, 5' RACE was applied. The sample was run on an Illumina HiSeq 2000. Template switching added a universal primer binding site, and the final cDNA carried a unique molecular identifier that allowed TCR cDNA molecules to be counted accurately. First-strand cDNA for TCR alpha and beta chains was synthesized from specific primers in the conserved constant-segment region. To control for contamination, each cDNA library was double barcoded with a SMART-Mk sample barcode plus Illumina barcodes. TruSeq adapter sequences along with Illumina sample barcodes were introduced in two successive PCR steps. The TCR alpha and beta cDNA libraries were sequenced on the Illumina HiSeq platform using custom primers. Per the source publication's procedure: Raw reads were processed with MiGEC to extract unique molecular identifiers, and MiXCR was used to determine CDR3 positions. Recombination models were inferred per individual with the repgenHMM and IGoR tools using an EM algorithm. The analysis of shared clonotypes was done with the tcR package in R, with sharing normalized by the product of cloneset sizes. To study raw recombination without the effects of thymic and clonal selection, out-of-frame nonproductive sequences were analyzed. The public sequencing data were trimmed at Q25 with fastp and processed into clonotypes with MiXCR by TCRdb, which kept only in-frame beta chains. Each CDR3 protein gets just one entry, which takes the most common genes and DNA from the rows behind it. The V and J calls, along with clone size, are taken from TCRdb and not from the paper's own processing. This sample holds about 220,000 distinct CDR3 sequences; 5% to 7% were observed only once. About 15% of the sample is in the top ten clones.

With respect to this clonotype: The antigen it recognizes is unknown. Per-base quality was not reported, and no clone a single base away is much larger than it.

Every donor was a healthy Caucasian. Three pairs of female monozygotic twins, all aged 18 to 29 years, were included in the twin cohort. Positive isolation kits from Invitrogen were used to isolate the CD4+ and CD8+ T cell populations. The same sample was also studied in work on T cells expressing NK-cell markers. In that second paper, the authors write: Eight or nine donors provided sorted CD3+CD56+NKG2C+, CD3+CD56+NKG2C- and CD3+CD56-NKG2C+ T-cell subsets, whose TCR beta-chain repertoires were profiled. Of the eight sequenced donors, seven were found to be HCMV-seropositive and one was found to be HCMV-seronegative. To restrict sorting to alphabetaTCR-expressing T cells, an anti-gammadeltaTCR antibody was added in several experiments. For more than 5 donors, the dominant CD3+CD56+NKG2C+ clonotypes were among the top 10 CD8+ clonotypes and accounted for about 1.0-7.0% of CD8+ T cells. Those dominant clonotypes were again the most abundant among CD3+CD56-NKG2C+ cells in a handful of donors, at about 28.3-65%. It remained unclear whether the expanded NKG2C-expressing T cell clones were specific for HCMV antigens. All eight donors whose samples were sequenced were randomly selected healthy volunteers, three of them men and five women. HCMV-specific IgG was detected in serum with a commercial ELISA kit to determine HCMV serostatus. MIGEC was used to demultiplex reads and group the reads by UMI, and MiTCR was used to assemble and quantify clonotypes. Only TCR cDNA sequences supported by at least two reads were kept to exclude erroneous sequences. The tcR package was used for downstream repertoire analysis, with clonotypes matched between fractions based on CDR3 nucleotide sequence plus V segment. VDJmatch was used to annotate antigen specificity against VDJdb, with one amino acid substitution allowed in CDR3.

This receptor chain uses TRBV7-8 and TRBJ2-7, with the identity of the D gene unclear. The sequenced sample was CD8+ T cells sorted from blood. The sequence was collected from a woman aged 18 to 35 in good health. The CDR3 loop reads CASSLNHEQYF. The DNA reads as follows: TGTGCCAGCAGCTTAAATCACGAGCAGTACTTC.